This TCR beta chain comes out of a study of CD8 T cells in ankylosing spondylitis. Study-wide results and caveats: Enrichment of disease-linked clones was reportedly significant in matched ankylosing spondylitis synovial fluid.

Quantitative 5'-RACE with molecular barcodes was used to make the TCR beta libraries. MiXCR, applied by TCRdb to the 5' RACE reads, yields one record per CDR3 protein. The sample yields about 200,000 distinct CDR3 sequences, more than 25% seen once. This CDR3 region has 15 residues. V lost 5 bases and J lost 0; bases outside the gene matches: 3. Per the germline V gene, CDR1 is SGHAT and CDR2 is FQNNGV. This clonotype occurred many times. Antigen unknown. V gene TRBV11-2 combines with J gene TRBJ2-1; 8 bases align to TRBD1. The receptor was isolated from a male donor with ankylosing spondylitis or in good health (not recorded which). The sequenced material came from blood, either unsorted or a sorted T cell fraction (not recorded which). The CDR3 DNA reads as TGTGCCAGCAGCCGAACAGGGGGCTCCTACAATGAGCAGTTCTTC. This translates into CASSRTGGSYNEQFF.